The 16 T cell receptor beta chains below were found in one sample sequenced in a study of vaccination and CD4 T cells after COVID-19. These TCRs' antigens remain unknown. Indicated treatment: roughly ten-day PBMC culture with coronavirus spike peptide pools or control peptides (ViraFEST assay). An Oncomine TCR Beta short-read assay was used to sequence the DNA from cultured CD4+ T cells. TCRdb re-called the PCR reads with MiXCR, one entry per CDR3 protein. The profile shows under 20,000 distinct CDR3 sequences, over 40% of them singletons. The material sequenced was CD4+ T cells from blood, cultured in vitro. The receptors come from a human donor who had recovered from COVID-19.

The CDR3 loop is CASSLEGSGNTIYF. CDR3 nucleotides: TGTGCCAGCAGCTTAGAGGGGTCTGGAAACACCATATATTTT. The chain has TRBV11-2 and TRBJ1-3; D gene uncertain. Per the germline V gene, CDR1 is SGHAT and CDR2 is FQNNGV. CDR3 size: 14 residues. With 0 bases removed from V and 1 base from J, the gap between germline ends came to 4 bases.

This clonotype appeared a few times. This chain connects TRBV24-1 to TRBJ1-2; D is ambiguous. The V gene lost 4 bases and the J gene lost 8 bases, with 7 bases spanning the gap. This CDR3 has 11 amino acids. Germline V gives CDR1 KGHDR, CDR2 SFDVKD. CDR3 nucleotide sequence: TGTGCCACCAGTGAGAACGGAGGCTACACCTTC. This encodes CATSENGGYTF.

This clonotype was picked up a small number of times. The rearrangement uses TRBV10-3 and TRBJ2-1, with TRBD1 identical over 10 bases. Trimming removed 6 bases from V and 7 bases from J; junction bases left unmatched: 0. CDR3 size: 12 residues. Germline-derived CDR1 and CDR2 are ENHRY and SYGVKD. CDR3 bases: TGTGCCATCAGGGACAGGGGGAATGAGCAGTTCTTC. The encoded protein is CAIRDRGNEQFF.

V usage is TRBV10-3 and J usage is TRBJ2-1, with 11 bases matching TRBD2. V trimming: 4 bases; J trimming: 10 bases; junction bases outside the gene matches: 9. Germline lookup yields CDR1 ENHRY and CDR2 SYGVKD. The CDR3 extends over 15 amino acids. The chain's CDR3 is CAISGGLTSGEEQFF. The CDR3 DNA reads TGTGCCATCAGTGGGGGACTGACTAGCGGGGAGGAGCAGTTCTTC.

This clonotype is large (0.1 to 1%) within its sample. The V gene is TRBV20-1, the J gene TRBJ2-3; 9 positions match TRBD2. The ends lost 7 bases at V and 1 base at J; junction bases unmatched: 6. CDR1 and CDR2 (germline): DFQATT, SNEGSKA (reference sequence). This CDR3 has 14 residues. Written as DNA, the CDR3 is TGCAGTGAACGGGCTAGCGGGGGCACAGATACGCAGTATTTT. Encoded protein: CSERASGGTDTQYF.

A few counts support this clonotype. This chain uses TRBV27 with TRBJ1-1; 10 bases are a match to TRBD1. J lost 4 bases, V lost 5 bases, and 10 bases had no gene match. The CDR3 length is 16 residues. The germline gives CDR1 MNHEY, CDR2 SMNVEV (reference sequence). CDR3 sequence (DNA): TGTGCCAGCAGTGCCGCGGGGACAGGGGTCGTCACTGAAGCTTTCTTT. The encoded protein is CASSAAGTGVVTEAFF.

This chain connects TRBV5-3 to TRBJ2-7; 13 nucleotides agree with TRBD2. Being an ORF, TRBV5-3 has a function that is uncertain. CDR3 length: 17 residues. V shed 8 bases and J 0 bases; nucleotides not matched to a gene: 11. The CDR3 sequence: CASSKTSGRTGSYEQYF. CDR3 bases: TGTGCCAGCAGCAAGACTAGCGGGAGGACAGGCTCCTACGAGCAGTACTTC.

V and J are TRBV20-1 and TRBJ2-3; 8 nucleotides line up with TRBD1. CDR1 DFQATT and CDR2 SNEGSKA come from the germline V gene (reference sequence). The CDR3 runs 15 residues. After removal of 3 bases from V and 6 bases from J, the junction contained 11 bases not matched to a gene. The CDR3 loop is CSARAGTGDMDTQYF. In DNA form, the CDR3 reads TGCAGTGCTAGGGCCGGGACAGGTGATATGGATACGCAGTATTTT.

This clonotype has only one observation. The chain employs TRBV25-1 and TRBJ2-7, with D tentatively TRBD2 (6 bases). There are 14 residues in the CDR3. CDR1 is MGHDK, CDR2 SYGVNS, per germline. Trimming shortened V by 4 bases and J by 0 bases, and 10 bases separated the two germline ends. This CDR3 reads CASSGGEASYEQYF. The DNA of the CDR3 is TGTGCCAGCAGTGGGGGGGAGGCCTCCTACGAGCAGTACTTC.

The V call is TRBV28, the J call TRBJ2-2; D may be TRBD2 (6 bases). V dropped 6 bases and J dropped 1 base, with 15 bases sitting between them. From germline, CDR1 is MDHEN and CDR2 SYDVKM. The CDR3 consists of 16 residues. The chain's CDR3 is CASSELATQNTGELFF. The CDR3 DNA reads TGTGCCAGCAGCGAGCTAGCGACACAGAACACCGGGGAGCTGTTTTTT. The full variable domain, completed using reference TRBV28 and TRBJ2-2, is DVKVTQSSRYLVKRTGEKVFLECVQDMDHENMFWYRQDPGLGLRLIYFSYDVKMKEKGDIPEGYSVSREKKERFSLILESASTNQTSMYLCASSELATQNTGELFFGEGSRLTVL.

The genes are TRBV7-3 and TRBJ2-3; the D is unclear. Germline CDR1 is SGHTA and CDR2 is FQGTGA. V lost 2 bases to trimming and J lost 3 bases, with 6 bases between them. The CDR3 is 13 residues long. For the CDR3, the DNA is TGTGCCAGCAGCTTATTGGGTACAGATACGCAGTATTTT. Translated, it gives CASSLLGTDTQYF.

V gene TRBV12-3 or TRBV12-4 combines with J gene TRBJ2-7, with D perhaps TRBD1 or TRBD2 (5 bases each). This CDR3 spans 15 amino acids. With 7 bases removed from V and 6 bases from J, the gap between germline ends came to 22 bases. This CDR3 reads CASTLVQGALGEQYF. The CDR3 DNA reads as TGTGCCAGCACCTTAGTTCAGGGAGCCCTCGGCGAGCAGTACTTC.

This rearrangement joins TRBV4-3 to TRBJ2-2, with D unclear. CDR3 length equals 15 residues. The V gene lost 0 bases and the J gene lost 4 bases, with 9 bases spanning the gap. Germline V CDR1 and CDR2: LGHNA, YSLEER. CDR3 DNA sequence: TGCGCCAGCAGCCAAGAGGAACGGCTCACCGGGGAGCTGTTTTTT. This gives the protein CASSQEERLTGELFF.

This clonotype occurred once. V usage is TRBV20-1 and J usage is TRBJ1-6, with TRBD1 identical over 7 bases. Germline CDR1 reads DFQATT; CDR2 reads SNEGSKA (reference sequence). Losses at the gene ends were 0 bases for V and 6 bases for J; bases not matched to a gene: 14. CDR3 length: 18 residues. The CDR3 loop reads CSARDLGTAPAVNSPLHF. The CDR3 DNA sequence: TGCAGTGCTAGAGATCTGGGGACAGCACCAGCCGTTAATTCACCCCTCCACTTT.

This clonotype was seen a few times. The rearrangement uses TRBV6-2 or TRBV6-3 and TRBJ1-1, with D perhaps TRBD1 (5 bases). V shed 7 bases and J shed 4 bases, with 13 bases lying between them. The CDR3 extends over 13 amino acids. The V gene's germline CDR1 is MNHEY and CDR2 SVGEGT. For the CDR3, the DNA is TGTGCCAGCATCGGGGGATGGGGCACTGAAGCTTTCTTT. Residues: CASIGGWGTEAFF.

About this clonotype: Sequence at one end of the junction differs from germline and may be a read error. The rearrangement joins TRBV19 to TRBJ1-1; 9 nucleotides align to TRBD1. The CDR3 sequence is 13 residues long. Germline-derived CDR1 and CDR2 are LNHDA and SQIVND (reference sequence). The CDR3 region is CASSARTGDAHPF. As DNA, the CDR3 is TGTGCCAGTAGTGCCCGGACAGGGGACGCCCACCCGTTT. The variable domain in full, with the rest retrieved from reference TRBV19 and TRBJ1-1, is DGGITQSPKYLFRKEGQNVTLSCEQNLNHDAMYWYRQDPGQGLRLIYYSQIVNDFQKGDIAEGYSVSREKKESFPLTVTSAQKNPTAFYLCASSARTGDAHPFGQGTRLTVV.